The clone carrying this TCR beta chain was seen repeatedly, ten times or more. What it binds is unknown. V was pared by 6 bases and J by 3 bases, with 15 bases between. This CDR3 spans 15 amino acids. Germline V gene sequence: CDR1 LNHDA, CDR2 SQIVND (reference sequence). Through MiXCR, TCRdb re-clonotyped the PCR reads. The sample gives tens of thousands of clones, more than 10% of which show up once; about 6% is in the top ten. The data derive from a study of metastatic and nonmetastatic thyroid tumors. Study summary: The authors compared repertoires across blood and tumor or nodule tissue from malignant and benign thyroid patients.

Study-wide findings and caveats: Malignant tumors reportedly showed significantly higher TCR beta diversity than benign nodules in both blood and tumor.

No treatment had been given to any patient before thyroid surgery. The sequenced sample was blood. J is TRBJ1-5 and V is TRBV19; a weak D match, TRBD1 (5 bases). This sequence originates from a male donor with papillary thyroid cancer or a benign thyroid nodule (not recorded which). Some clones in this sample may be carry-over from other donors' samples. This CDR3 reads CASRPRGVSNQPQHF. DNA for the CDR3: TGTGCCAGTAGGCCGCGGGGGGTTTCCAATCAGCCCCAGCATTTT.